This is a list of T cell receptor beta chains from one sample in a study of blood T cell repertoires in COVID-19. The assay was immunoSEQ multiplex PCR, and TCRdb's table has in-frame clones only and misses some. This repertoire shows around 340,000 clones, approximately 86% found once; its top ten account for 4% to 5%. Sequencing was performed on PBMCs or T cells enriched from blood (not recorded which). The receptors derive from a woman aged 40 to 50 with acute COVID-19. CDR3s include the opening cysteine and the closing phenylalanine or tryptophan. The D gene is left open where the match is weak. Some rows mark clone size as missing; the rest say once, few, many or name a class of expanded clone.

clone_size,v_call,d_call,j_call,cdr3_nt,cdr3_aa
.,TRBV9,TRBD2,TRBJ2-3,TGTGCCAGCAGCGTAGCACCTAGCGGCCACACAGATACGCAGTATTTT,CASSVAPSGHTDTQYF
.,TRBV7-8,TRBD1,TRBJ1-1,TGTGCCAGCAGGCGCCGGGACAGGTATGAAGCTTTCTTT,CASRRRDRYEAFF
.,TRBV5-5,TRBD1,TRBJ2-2,TGTGCCAGCAGCTTACAGGGGTTTACCGGGGAGCTGTTTTTT,CASSLQGFTGELFF
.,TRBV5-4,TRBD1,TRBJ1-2,TGTGCCAGCAGCTCCATCGCGGCAGGGGGCGGCTATGGCTACACCTTC,CASSSIAAGGGYGYTF
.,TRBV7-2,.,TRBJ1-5,TGTGCCAGCAGCTTAGAGGGGTATAGCAATCAGCCCCAGCATTTT,CASSLEGYSNQPQHF
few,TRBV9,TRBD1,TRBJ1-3,TGTGCCAGCAGCGAGGGGGCAGGGCGGACTGGAAACACCATATATTTT,CASSEGAGRTGNTIYF
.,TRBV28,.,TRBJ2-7,TGTGCCAGCAGATGGGCGGGATCCGACGAGCAGTACTTC,CASRWAGSDEQYF
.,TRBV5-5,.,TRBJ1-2,TGTGCCAGCAGCTTGCTTCCAGGGGCCTCCTATGGCTACACCTTC,CASSLLPGASYGYTF
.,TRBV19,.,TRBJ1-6,TGTGCCAGTAGGGAGGCCGAAAATAATAATTCACCCCTCCACTTT,CASREAENNNSPLHF
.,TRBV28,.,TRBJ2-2,TGTGCCAGCAGCCCTATCGGCGGTAGATTGACCGGGGAGCTGTTTTTT,CASSPIGGRLTGELFF
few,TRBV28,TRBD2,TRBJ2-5,TGTGCCAGCAGTAGGTTACCAGGGACTAGTGTTCGGAGGTCCCAAGAGACCCAGTACTTC,CASSRLPGTSVRRSQETQYF
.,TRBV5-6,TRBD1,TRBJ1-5,TGTGCCAGCAGCCGAAGGACAGGGGCCGAGAATAGCAATCAGCCCCAGCATTTT,CASSRRTGAENSNQPQHF
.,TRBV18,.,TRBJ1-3,TGTGCCAGCTCACCTTCGTCGCAGCGGATCTCTGGAAACACCATATATTTT,CASSPSSQRISGNTIYF
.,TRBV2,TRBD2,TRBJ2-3,TGTGCCACCCGTCAGGAGGCTAGCGGGGGGGCAGATACGCAGTATTTT,CATRQEASGGADTQYF
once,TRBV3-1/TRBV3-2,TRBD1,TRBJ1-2,TGTGCCAGCAGCCAAGATAAAGACAGGGGGCACTATGGCTACACCTTC,CASSQDKDRGHYGYTF
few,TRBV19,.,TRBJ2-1,TGTGCCAGTAGTCCTGGTGGGGACTTGAGATACAATGAGCAGTTCTTC,CASSPGGDLRYNEQFF
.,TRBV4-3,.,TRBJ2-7,TGCGCCAGCATTGGCCCCCCCCATCGCGACAGACACTACGAGCAGTACTTC,CASIGPPHRDRHYEQYF
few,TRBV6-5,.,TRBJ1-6,TGTGCCAGCAGACAAAGTCCCTATAATTCACCCCTCCACTTT,CASRQSPYNSPLHF
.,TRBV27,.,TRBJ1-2,TGTGCCAGCAGTCGCGGCTTCCTTATGAGTTACACCTTC,CASSRGFLMSYTF
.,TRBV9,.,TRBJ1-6,TGTGCCAGCAGCGTAGACAATAATTCACCCCTCCACTTT,CASSVDNNSPLHF
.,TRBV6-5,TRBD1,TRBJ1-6,TGTGCCAGCAGTATACAGGGGAGTTCACCCCTCCACTTT,CASSIQGSSPLHF
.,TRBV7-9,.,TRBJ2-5,TGTGCCAGCAGCTTAGAGCACGGTCGGGAGACCCAGTACTTC,CASSLEHGRETQYF